This T cell receptor (beta chain) derives from a study of graft-versus-host responses after intestinal transplantation. Study information: Transplantation in recipients was multivisceral, liver-intestinal, or isolated intestinal. Regarding the study as a whole: An association linked early post-transplant HvG declines with peak circulating GvH clone levels. Where graft-donor T cell macrochimerism was present, patients had high graft-versus-host to host-versus-graft clonal ratios in allografts.

Irradiated, violet-dye-labeled stimulators (roughly 200,000) were plated alongside roughly 200,000 CFSE-labeled responders. CD4 and CD8 responders that proliferated in the reaction were FACS-sorted. This clone has just a few counts. V was trimmed by 6 bases and J by 3 bases, leaving 8 bases between them. The CDR3 has 13 amino acids. Germline CDR1 reads MNHNS; CDR2 reads SASEGT. Some clones are missing from TCRdb's copy, which holds only in-frame ones; the method was immunoSEQ multiplex PCR. In the table there are approximately 9,100 clones, roughly a third of which are singletons. The sample in question was alloreactive CD8+ T cells from a mixed lymphocyte reaction culture, obtained before transplantation. As for subset: CFSE-low proliferating T cells sorted from roughly six-day pre-transplant mixed lymphocyte reaction (GvH or HvG direction). This clonotype originated in a human patient who was an organ donor for intestinal transplantation. The chain combines TRBV6-1 with TRBJ2-2, with D unresolved. The CDR3 sequence: CASSRAYTGELFF. In nucleotides, the CDR3 is TGTGCCAGCAGCCGAGCGTACACCGGGGAGCTGTTTTTT.